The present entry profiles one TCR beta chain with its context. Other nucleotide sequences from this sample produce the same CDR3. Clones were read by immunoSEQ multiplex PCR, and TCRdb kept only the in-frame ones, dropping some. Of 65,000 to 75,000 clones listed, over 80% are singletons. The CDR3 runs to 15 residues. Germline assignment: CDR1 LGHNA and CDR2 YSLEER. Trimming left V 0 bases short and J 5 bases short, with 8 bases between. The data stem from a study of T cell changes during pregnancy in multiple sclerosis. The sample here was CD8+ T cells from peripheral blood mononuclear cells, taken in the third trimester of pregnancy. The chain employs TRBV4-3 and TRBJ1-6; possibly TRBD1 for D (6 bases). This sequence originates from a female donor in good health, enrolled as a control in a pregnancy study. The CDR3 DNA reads TGCGCCAGCAGCCAAGACAGGGGAAATAATTCACCCCTCCACTTT. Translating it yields CASSQDRGNNSPLHF.